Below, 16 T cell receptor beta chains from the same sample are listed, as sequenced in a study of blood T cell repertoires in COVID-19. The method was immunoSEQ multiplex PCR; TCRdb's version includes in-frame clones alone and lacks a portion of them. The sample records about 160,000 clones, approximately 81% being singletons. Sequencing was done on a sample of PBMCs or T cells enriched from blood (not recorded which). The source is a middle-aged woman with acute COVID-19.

The CDR3 is CASSHTWRETSGRNEQFF. The CDR3 nucleotides are TGTGCCAGCAGCCATACCTGGCGGGAGACTAGCGGCCGCAATGAGCAGTTCTTC. The chain is built from TRBV4-2 and TRBJ2-1; 9 bases align to TRBD2. Germline loops: CDR1 LGHNA, CDR2 YNFKEQ. The CDR3 has 18 residues. The junction had 15 bases not matched to a gene; V was cut back by 3 bases and J by 6 bases.

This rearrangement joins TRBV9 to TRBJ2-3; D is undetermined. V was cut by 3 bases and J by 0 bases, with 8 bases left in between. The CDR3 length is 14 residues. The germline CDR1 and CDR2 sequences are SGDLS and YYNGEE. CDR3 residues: CASSGVVSTDTQYF. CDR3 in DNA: TGTGCCAGCAGCGGAGTAGTAAGCACAGATACGCAGTATTTT.

CDR3 in DNA: TGTGCCAGCAGTGACCCAGGTGGCTATGGCTACACCTTC. As protein: CASSDPGGYGYTF. This chain links TRBV3-1 (or the pseudogene TRBV3-2) with TRBJ1-2; D is unresolved. V lost 6 bases and J 4 bases, leaving 12 bases between the germline ends. Germline assignment: CDR1 LGHDT and CDR2 YNNKEL (reference sequence). The CDR3 is 13 amino acids.

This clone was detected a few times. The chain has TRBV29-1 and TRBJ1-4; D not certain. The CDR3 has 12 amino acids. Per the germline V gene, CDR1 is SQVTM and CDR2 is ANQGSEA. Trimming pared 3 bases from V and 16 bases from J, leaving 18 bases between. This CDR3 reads CSVDSYLGETFF. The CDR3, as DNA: TGCAGCGTTGACTCATATCTCGGGGAAACGTTTTTT.

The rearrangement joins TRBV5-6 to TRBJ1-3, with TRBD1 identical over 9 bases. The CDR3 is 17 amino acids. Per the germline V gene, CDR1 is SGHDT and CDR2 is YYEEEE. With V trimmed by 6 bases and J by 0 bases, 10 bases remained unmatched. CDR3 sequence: CASTRTTGGFSGNTIYF. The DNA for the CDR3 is TGTGCCAGCACCCGGACGACAGGGGGATTCTCTGGAAACACCATATATTTT.

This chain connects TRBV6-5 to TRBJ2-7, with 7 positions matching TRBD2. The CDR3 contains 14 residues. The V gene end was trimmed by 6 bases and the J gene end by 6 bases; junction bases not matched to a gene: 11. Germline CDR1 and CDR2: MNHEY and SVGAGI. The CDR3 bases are TGTGCCAGCAGCCCGGTTGTGGGAGGGCGCGAGCAGTACTTC. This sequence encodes CASSPVVGGREQYF.

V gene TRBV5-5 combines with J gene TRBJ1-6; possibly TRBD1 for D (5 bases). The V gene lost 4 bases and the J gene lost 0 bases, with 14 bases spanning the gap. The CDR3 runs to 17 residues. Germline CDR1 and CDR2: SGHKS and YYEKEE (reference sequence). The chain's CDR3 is CASSEKGLSSYNSPLHF. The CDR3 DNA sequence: TGTGCCAGCAGCGAAAAGGGGCTAAGCTCCTATAATTCACCCCTCCACTTT.

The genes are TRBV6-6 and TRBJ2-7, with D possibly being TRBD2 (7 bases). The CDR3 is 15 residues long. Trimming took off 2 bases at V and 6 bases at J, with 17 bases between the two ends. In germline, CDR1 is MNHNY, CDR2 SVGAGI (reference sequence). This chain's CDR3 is CASSYAGAPRGEQYV. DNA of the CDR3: TGTGCCAGCAGTTACGCGGGGGCACCCAGGGGCGAGCAGTACGTC.

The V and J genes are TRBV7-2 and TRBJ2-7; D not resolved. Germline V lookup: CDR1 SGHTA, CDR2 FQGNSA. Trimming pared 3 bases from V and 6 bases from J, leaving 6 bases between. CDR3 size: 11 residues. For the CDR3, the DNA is TGTGCCAGCAGCTTCAGAACCGAGCAGTACTTC. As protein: CASSFRTEQYF.

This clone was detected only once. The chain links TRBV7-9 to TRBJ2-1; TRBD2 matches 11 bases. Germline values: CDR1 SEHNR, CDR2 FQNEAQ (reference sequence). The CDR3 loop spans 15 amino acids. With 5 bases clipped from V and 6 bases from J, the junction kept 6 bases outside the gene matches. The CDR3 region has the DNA TGTGCCAGCAGCCTACTAGCGGGAGTACCCAATGAGCAGTTCTTC. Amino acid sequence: CASSLLAGVPNEQFF.

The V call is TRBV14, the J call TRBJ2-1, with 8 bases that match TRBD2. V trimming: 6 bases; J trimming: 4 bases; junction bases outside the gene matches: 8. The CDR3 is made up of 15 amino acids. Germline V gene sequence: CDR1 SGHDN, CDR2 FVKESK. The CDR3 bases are TGTGCCAGCAGACACAGCGGGGGCGATTACAATGAGCAGTTCTTC. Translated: CASRHSGGDYNEQFF.

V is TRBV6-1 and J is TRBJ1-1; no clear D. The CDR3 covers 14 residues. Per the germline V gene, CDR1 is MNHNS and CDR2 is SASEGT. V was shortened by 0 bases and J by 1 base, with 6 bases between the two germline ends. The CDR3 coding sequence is TGTGCCAGCAGTGAAGCTGGAGCGAACACTGAAGCTTTCTTT. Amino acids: CASSEAGANTEAFF.

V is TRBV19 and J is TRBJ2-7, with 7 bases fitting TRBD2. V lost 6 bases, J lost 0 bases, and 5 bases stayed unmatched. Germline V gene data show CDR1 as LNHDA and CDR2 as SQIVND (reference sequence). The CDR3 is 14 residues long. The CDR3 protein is CASRDGGISYEQYF. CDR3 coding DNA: TGTGCCAGTAGAGACGGGGGGATCTCCTACGAGCAGTACTTC.

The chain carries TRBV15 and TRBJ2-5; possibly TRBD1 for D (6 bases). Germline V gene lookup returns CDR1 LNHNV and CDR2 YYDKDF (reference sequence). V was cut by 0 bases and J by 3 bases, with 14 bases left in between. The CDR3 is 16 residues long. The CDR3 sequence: CATSRDRGRGEETQYF. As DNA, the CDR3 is TGTGCCACCAGCAGAGATCGGGGCAGGGGCGAAGAGACCCAGTACTTC. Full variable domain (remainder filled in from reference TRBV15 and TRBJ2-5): DAMVIQNPRYQVTQFGKPVTLSCSQTLNHNVMYWYQQKSSQAPKLLFHYYDKDFNNEADTPDNFQSRRPNTSFCFLDIRSPGLGDTAMYLCATSRDRGRGEETQYFGPGTRLLVL.

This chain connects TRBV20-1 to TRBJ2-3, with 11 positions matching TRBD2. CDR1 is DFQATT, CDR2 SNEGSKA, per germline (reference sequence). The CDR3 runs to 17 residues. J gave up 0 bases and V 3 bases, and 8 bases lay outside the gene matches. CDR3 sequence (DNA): TGCAGTGCTAGTGGTTTAGCGGGAGGGCCGAGCACAGATACGCAGTATTTT. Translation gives CSASGLAGGPSTDTQYF.

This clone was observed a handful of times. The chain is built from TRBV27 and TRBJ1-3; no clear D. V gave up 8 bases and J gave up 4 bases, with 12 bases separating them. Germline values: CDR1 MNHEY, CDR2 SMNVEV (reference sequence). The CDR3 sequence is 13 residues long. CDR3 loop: CASRPGFGNTIYF. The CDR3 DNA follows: TGTGCCAGCCGACCGGGATTCGGAAACACCATATATTTT.